Listed below are T cell receptor beta chains from one sample, sequenced in a study of shared clonotypes between healthy human individuals. Profiling relied on immunoSEQ multiplex PCR, and the TCRdb table lists in-frame clones only, not all of them. The sample has around 750,000 clones, over 65% seen once; the top ten hold more than 1.5%. The sequencing sample was made of memory CD4+ T cells sorted from blood. Receptors were obtained from a woman in her twenties or thirties in good health. CDR3s leave out the opening cysteine and the closing phenylalanine or tryptophan. Each record gives: V gene, J gene, CDR3 protein.

>TRBV7-2|TRBJ2-5
ASSLVGTGLGTQY
>TRBV6-8|TRBJ1-2
ASSYFPCYGYT
>TRBV5-1|TRBJ2-7
ASSIGTGRGEQY
>TRBV9|TRBJ2-3
ASSVVGTSLDTQY
>TRBV10-3|TRBJ2-3
AITVTSGTTDTQY
>TRBV7-8|TRBJ2-1
ASSRSSSMVYNEQF
>TRBV9|TRBJ1-1
ASSAPYANTEAF
>TRBV5-1|TRBJ2-1
ASSRLAEYNEQF
>TRBV28|TRBJ1-3
ASSTPGNTIY
>TRBV5-1|TRBJ2-2
ASSSGTSGSYTGELF